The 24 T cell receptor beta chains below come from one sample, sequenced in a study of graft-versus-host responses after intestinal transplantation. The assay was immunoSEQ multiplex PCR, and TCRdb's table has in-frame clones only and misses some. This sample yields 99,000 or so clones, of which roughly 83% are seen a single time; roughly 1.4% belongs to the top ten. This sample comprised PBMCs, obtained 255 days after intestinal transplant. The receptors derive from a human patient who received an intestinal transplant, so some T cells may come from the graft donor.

Here the CDR3 DNA reads TGTGCCAGCACGGATTACCTTAATGAAAAACTGTTTTTT. This codes for CASTDYLNEKLFF. The chain employs TRBV6-1 and TRBJ1-4; D remains unclear. Germline loops: CDR1 MNHNS, CDR2 SASEGT. The CDR3 has 13 residues. Trimming cost V 7 bases and J 4 bases, with 10 bases left between them.

The CDR3 loop reads CASGLVPRGQEQYV. The DNA of the CDR3 is TGTGCTAGTGGTTTGGTACCTCGAGGACAGGAGCAGTACGTC. V gene TRBV12-5 combines with J gene TRBJ2-7, with a tentative D call TRBD1 (6 bases). Per germline, CDR1 LGHNT and CDR2 FRNRAP. The germline V and J ends were trimmed by 0 bases and 7 bases, with 13 bases remaining between them. The CDR3 has 14 amino acids.

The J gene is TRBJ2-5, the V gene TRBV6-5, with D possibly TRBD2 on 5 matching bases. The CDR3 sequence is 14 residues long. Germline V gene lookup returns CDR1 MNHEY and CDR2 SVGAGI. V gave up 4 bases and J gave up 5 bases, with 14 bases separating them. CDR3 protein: CASSSAGLGETQYF. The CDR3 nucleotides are TGTGCCAGCAGTTCTGCTGGACTCGGGGAGACCCAGTACTTC.

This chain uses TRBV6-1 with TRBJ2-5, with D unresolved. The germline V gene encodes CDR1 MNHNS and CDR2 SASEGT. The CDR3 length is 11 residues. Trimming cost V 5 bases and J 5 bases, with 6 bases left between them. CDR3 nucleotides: TGTGCCAGCAGTTACGGGGAGACCCAGTACTTC. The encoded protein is CASSYGETQYF.

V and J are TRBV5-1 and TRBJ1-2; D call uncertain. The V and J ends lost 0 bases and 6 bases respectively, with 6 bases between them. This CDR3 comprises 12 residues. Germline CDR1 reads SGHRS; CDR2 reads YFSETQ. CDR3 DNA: TGCGCCAGCAGCTTGGGAGCAGATGGCTACACCTTC. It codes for CASSLGADGYTF.

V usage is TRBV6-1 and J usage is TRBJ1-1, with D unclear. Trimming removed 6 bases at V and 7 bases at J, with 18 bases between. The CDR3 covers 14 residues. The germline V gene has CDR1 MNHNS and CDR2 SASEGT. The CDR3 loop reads CASSPFQAGFEAFF. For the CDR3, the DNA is TGTGCCAGCAGCCCCTTCCAGGCCGGCTTTGAAGCTTTCTTT.

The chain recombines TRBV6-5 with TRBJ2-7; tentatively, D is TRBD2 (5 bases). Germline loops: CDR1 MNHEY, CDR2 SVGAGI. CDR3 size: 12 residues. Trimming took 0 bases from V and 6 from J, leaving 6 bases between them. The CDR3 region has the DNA TGTGCCAGCAGTTACTCGAGCGGCGAGCAGTACTTC. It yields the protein CASSYSSGEQYF.

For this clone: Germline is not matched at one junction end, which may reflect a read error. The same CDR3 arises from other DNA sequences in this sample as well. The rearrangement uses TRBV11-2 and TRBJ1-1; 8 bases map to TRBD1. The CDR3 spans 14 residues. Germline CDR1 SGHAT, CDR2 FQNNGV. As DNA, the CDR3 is TGTGCCAGCAGCGCCGACAGGGGTGACACTGAGGCTTTCTTT. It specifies CASSADRGDTEAFF.

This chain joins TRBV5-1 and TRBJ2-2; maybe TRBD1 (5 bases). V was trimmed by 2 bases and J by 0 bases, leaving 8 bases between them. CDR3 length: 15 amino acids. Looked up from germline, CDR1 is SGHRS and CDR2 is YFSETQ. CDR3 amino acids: CASSLRQTNTGELFF. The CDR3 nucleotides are TGCGCCAGCAGCTTACGACAGACGAACACCGGGGAGCTGTTTTTT.

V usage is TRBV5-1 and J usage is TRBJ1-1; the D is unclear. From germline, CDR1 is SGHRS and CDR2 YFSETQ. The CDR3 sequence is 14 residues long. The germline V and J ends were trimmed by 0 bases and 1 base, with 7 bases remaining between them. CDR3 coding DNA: TGCGCCAGCAGCTTGGTAGGCGAGAACACTGAAGCTTTCTTT. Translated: CASSLVGENTEAFF.

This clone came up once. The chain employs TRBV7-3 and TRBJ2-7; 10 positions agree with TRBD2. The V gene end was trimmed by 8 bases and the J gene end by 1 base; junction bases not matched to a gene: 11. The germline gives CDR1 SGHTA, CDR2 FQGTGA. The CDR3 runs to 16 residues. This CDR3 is CASVAGGQAFSYEQYF. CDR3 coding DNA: TGTGCCAGCGTAGCGGGAGGTCAGGCCTTTTCCTACGAGCAGTACTTC. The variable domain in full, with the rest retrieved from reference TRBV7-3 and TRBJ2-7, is GAGVSQTPSNKVTEKGKYVELRCDPISGHTALYWYRQSLGQGPEFLIYFQGTGAADDSGLPNDRFFAVRPEGSVSTLKIQRTERGDSAVYLCASVAGGQAFSYEQYFGPGTRLTVT.

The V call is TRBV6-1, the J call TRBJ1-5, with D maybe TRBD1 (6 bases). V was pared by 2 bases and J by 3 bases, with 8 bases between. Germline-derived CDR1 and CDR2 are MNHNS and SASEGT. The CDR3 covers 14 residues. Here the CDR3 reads CASSEPGANQPQHF. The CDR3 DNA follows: TGTGCCAGCAGTGAACCAGGGGCCAATCAGCCCCAGCATTTT.

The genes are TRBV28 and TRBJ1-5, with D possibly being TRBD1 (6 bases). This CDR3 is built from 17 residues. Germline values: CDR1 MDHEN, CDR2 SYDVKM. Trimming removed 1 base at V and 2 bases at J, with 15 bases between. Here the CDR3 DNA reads TGTGCCAGCAGTTTATTTTTTTCAGGGGAGGGCAATCAGCCCCAGCATTTT. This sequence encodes CASSLFFSGEGNQPQHF.

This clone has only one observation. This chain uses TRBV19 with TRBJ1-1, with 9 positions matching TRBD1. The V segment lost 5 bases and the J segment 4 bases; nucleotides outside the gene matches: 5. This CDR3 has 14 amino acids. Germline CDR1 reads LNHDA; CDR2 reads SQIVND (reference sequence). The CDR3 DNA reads TGTGCCAGTAGTGTGACAGGGGGAGTCACTGAAGCTTTCTTT. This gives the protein CASSVTGGVTEAFF.

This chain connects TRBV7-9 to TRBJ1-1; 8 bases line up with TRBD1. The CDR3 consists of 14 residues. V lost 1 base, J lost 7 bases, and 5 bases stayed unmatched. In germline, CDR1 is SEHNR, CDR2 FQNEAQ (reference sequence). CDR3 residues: CASSLETGEVEAFF. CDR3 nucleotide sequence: TGTGCCAGCAGCTTAGAGACAGGGGAGGTTGAAGCTTTCTTT.

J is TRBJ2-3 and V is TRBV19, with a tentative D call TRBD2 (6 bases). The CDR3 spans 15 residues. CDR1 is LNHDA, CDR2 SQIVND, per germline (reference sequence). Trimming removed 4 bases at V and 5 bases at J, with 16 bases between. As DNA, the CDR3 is TGTGCCAGTAGTAACCCGGGGATTAGCGGAGATACGCAGTATTTT. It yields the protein CASSNPGISGDTQYF.

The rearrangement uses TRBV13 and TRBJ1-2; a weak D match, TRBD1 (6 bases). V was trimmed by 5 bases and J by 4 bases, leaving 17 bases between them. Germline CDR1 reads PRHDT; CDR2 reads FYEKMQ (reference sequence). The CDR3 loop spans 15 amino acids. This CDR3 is CASSIDLTGAYGYTF. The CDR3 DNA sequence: TGTGCCAGCAGCATAGATTTGACAGGCGCCTATGGCTACACCTTC.

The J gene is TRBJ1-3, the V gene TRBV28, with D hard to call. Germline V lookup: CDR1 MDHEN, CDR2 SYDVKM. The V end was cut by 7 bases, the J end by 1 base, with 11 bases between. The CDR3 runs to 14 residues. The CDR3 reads CASTQKRSGNTIYF. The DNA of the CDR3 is TGTGCCAGCACCCAAAAAAGGTCTGGAAACACCATATATTTT. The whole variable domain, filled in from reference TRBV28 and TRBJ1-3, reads DVKVTQSSRYLVKRTGEKVFLECVQDMDHENMFWYRQDPGLGLRLIYFSYDVKMKEKGDIPEGYSVSREKKERFSLILESASTNQTSMYLCASTQKRSGNTIYFGEGSWLTVV.

In nucleotides, the CDR3 is TGTGCCAGCAGTGAAGGGACTAGCGGCTACAATGAGCAGTTCTTC. It encodes CASSEGTSGYNEQFF. V gene TRBV6-4 combines with J gene TRBJ2-1, with 11 bases that match TRBD2. Germline loops: CDR1 MRHNA, CDR2 SNTAGT. This CDR3 has 15 amino acids. The J segment lost 3 bases and the V segment lost 3 bases, leaving 1 base of the junction unmatched.

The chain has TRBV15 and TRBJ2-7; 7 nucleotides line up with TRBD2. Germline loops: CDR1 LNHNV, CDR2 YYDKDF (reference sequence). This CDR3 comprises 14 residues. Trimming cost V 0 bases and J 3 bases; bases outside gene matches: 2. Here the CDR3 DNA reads TGTGCCACCAGCAGAGAGGGGGGGAACTACGAGCAGTACTTC. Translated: CATSREGGNYEQYF.

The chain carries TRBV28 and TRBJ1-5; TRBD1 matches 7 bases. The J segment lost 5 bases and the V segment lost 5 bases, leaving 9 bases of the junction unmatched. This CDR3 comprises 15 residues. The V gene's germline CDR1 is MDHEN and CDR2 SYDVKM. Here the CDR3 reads CASSPLGQGDQPQHF. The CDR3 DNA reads TGTGCCAGCAGTCCCCTAGGGCAGGGGGATCAGCCCCAGCATTTT. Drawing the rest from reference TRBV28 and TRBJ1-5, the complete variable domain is DVKVTQSSRYLVKRTGEKVFLECVQDMDHENMFWYRQDPGLGLRLIYFSYDVKMKEKGDIPEGYSVSREKKERFSLILESASTNQTSMYLCASSPLGQGDQPQHFGDGTRLSIL.

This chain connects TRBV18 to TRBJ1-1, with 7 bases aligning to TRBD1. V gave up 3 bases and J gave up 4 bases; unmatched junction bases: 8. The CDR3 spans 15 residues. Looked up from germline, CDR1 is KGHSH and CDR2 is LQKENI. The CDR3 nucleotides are TGTGCCAGCTCACCCAATAGGGGGCAGCGCACTGAAGCTTTCTTT. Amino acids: CASSPNRGQRTEAFF.

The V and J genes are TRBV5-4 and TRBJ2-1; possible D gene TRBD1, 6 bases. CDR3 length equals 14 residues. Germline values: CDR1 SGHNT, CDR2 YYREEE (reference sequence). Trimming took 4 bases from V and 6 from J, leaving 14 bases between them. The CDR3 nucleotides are TGTGCCAGCAGCACAAACAGGGATCGCAATGAGCAGTTCTTC. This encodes CASSTNRDRNEQFF.

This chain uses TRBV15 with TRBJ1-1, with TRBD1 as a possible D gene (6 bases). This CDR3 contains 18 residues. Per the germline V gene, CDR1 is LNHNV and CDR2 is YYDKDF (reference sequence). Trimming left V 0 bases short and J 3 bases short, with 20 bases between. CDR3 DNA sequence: TGTGCCACCAGCAGAGATTGGCAGGGGCCCCCAGGGGACACTGAAGCTTTCTTT. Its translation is CATSRDWQGPPGDTEAFF. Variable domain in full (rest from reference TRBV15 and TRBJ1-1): DAMVIQNPRYQVTQFGKPVTLSCSQTLNHNVMYWYQQKSSQAPKLLFHYYDKDFNNEADTPDNFQSRRPNTSFCFLDIRSPGLGDTAMYLCATSRDWQGPPGDTEAFFGQGTRLTVV.